The T cell receptor (beta chain) described here comes from a study of shared clonotypes between healthy human individuals. The method was immunoSEQ multiplex PCR; TCRdb's version includes in-frame clones alone and lacks a portion of them. This sample has about 580,000 clones, with 98% found just once. Naive CD8 cells comprised CD45RO-negative, CCR7-positively selected cells, excluding terminally differentiated effector memory CD45RA+ cells. The trim removed 4 bases at V and 2 bases at J, leaving 4 bases unmatched. The CDR3 is 15 amino acids. CDR1 and CDR2 from the germline V gene are SGHTA and FQGNSA.

V usage is TRBV7-2 and J usage is TRBJ2-7; 11 bases map to TRBD2. The TCR originated in a man aged 25-40 years in good health. What was sequenced was naive CD8+ T cells sorted from blood. CDR3 nucleotides: TGTGCCAGCAGCTCCATAGCGGGAGGGACCTACGAGCAGTACTTC. Its translation: CASSSIAGGTYEQYF.